Listed here are 14 T cell receptor beta chains from one sample, sequenced in a study of blood T cell repertoires in COVID-19. Using immunoSEQ multiplex PCR, the repertoire was profiled, and TCRdb retains in-frame clones only, with some absent. This sample yields under 300,000 clones, of which about nine tenths are seen a single time; roughly 0.89% belongs to the top ten. The sequencing input was peripheral blood. These receptors all come from a young man with COVID-19, enrolled during active disease.

The chain is built from TRBV3-1 (or the pseudogene TRBV3-2) and TRBJ1-2; D is ambiguous. The V end lost 4 bases, the J end lost 6 bases, and 15 bases lay between the germline ends. Germline-derived CDR1 and CDR2 are LGHDT and YNNKEL (reference sequence). This CDR3 has 14 residues. The CDR3 loop reads CASSPLGREDGYTF. DNA for the CDR3: TGTGCCAGCAGCCCTCTCGGGAGGGAGGATGGCTACACCTTC.

This clone showed up just once. The rearrangement links TRBV7-9 to TRBJ1-1; D is unclear. V lost 2 bases, J lost 2 bases, and 6 bases lay in between. The germline CDR1 and CDR2 sequences are SEHNR and FQNEAQ (reference sequence). The CDR3 is 13 residues long. DNA of the CDR3: TGTGCCAGCAGCTTACAAATTAACACTGAAGCTTTCTTT. Its translation: CASSLQINTEAFF. The whole variable domain, remainder taken from reference TRBV7-9 and TRBJ1-1, is DTGVSQNPRHKITKRGQNVTFRCDPISEHNRLYWYRQTLGQGPEFLTYFQNEAQLEKSRLLSDRFSAERPKGSFSTLEIQRTEQGDSAMYLCASSLQINTEAFFGQGTRLTVV.

The chain couples TRBV5-6 to TRBJ2-3, with D perhaps TRBD1 (5 bases). The CDR3 covers 15 residues. Trimming took off 0 bases at V and 4 bases at J, with 12 bases between the two ends. Germline CDR1 reads SGHDT; CDR2 reads YYEEEE. CDR3 in DNA: TGTGCCAGCAGCTTGGCTCTAGTGGGGCCAGATACGCAGTATTTT. It specifies CASSLALVGPDTQYF.

The chain recombines TRBV9 with TRBJ1-3; 7 positions agree with TRBD1. The germline gives CDR1 SGDLS, CDR2 YYNGEE. The CDR3 is made up of 15 amino acids. The V and J ends lost 0 bases and 2 bases, in that order; junction bases with no gene match: 2. The CDR3 nucleotides read TGTGCCAGCAGCGTAGGACAGGGCCCTGGAAACACCATATATTTT. Its protein product is CASSVGQGPGNTIYF.

This sequence joins TRBV25-1 and TRBJ1-1; D gene ambiguous. The CDR3 has 14 residues. CDR1 and CDR2 (germline): MGHDK, SYGVNS. Trimming left V 3 bases short and J 6 bases short, with 14 bases between. This chain's CDR3 is CASSDLRTSAEAFF. The CDR3 nucleotides are TGTGCCAGCAGTGATCTCCGGACTAGCGCTGAAGCTTTCTTT.

The chain joins TRBV19 to TRBJ1-5; TRBD1 is a possible D gene (5 bases). From germline, CDR1 is LNHDA and CDR2 SQIVND (reference sequence). Trimming left V 1 base short and J 9 bases short, with 13 bases between. The CDR3 has 14 amino acids. The CDR3 DNA follows: TGTGCCAGTAGTATAGGAGAGCAGGGTCGGCCCCAGCATTTT. Amino acid sequence: CASSIGEQGRPQHF.

V usage is TRBV5-1 and J usage is TRBJ2-5, with a tentative D call TRBD1 (5 bases). Germline loops: CDR1 SGHRS, CDR2 YFSETQ. Trimming took 0 bases from V and 4 from J, leaving 7 bases between them. The CDR3 extends over 13 amino acids. The chain's CDR3 is CASSLATGETQYF. The CDR3 coding sequence is TGCGCCAGCAGCTTGGCCACAGGAGAGACCCAGTACTTC.

This clone showed up just once. This chain joins TRBV5-1 and TRBJ2-5, with TRBD1 as a possible D gene (5 bases). With 3 bases removed from V and 2 bases from J, the gap between germline ends came to 14 bases. The germline gives CDR1 SGHRS, CDR2 YFSETQ. This CDR3 is 15 amino acids long. The CDR3 protein is CASSSRTKVQETQYF. CDR3 bases: TGCGCCAGCAGCTCTAGGACAAAAGTACAAGAGACCCAGTACTTC.

The chain recombines TRBV6-5 with TRBJ2-5; 8 bases are shared with TRBD1. This CDR3 comprises 15 residues. Germline V gene sequence: CDR1 MNHEY, CDR2 SVGAGI. Unmatched junction bases numbered 4, after V lost 0 bases and J lost 4 bases. The CDR3 region has the DNA TGTGCCAGCAGTTACTCGCAGGGGGCTGGAGAGACCCAGTACTTC. It encodes CASSYSQGAGETQYF.

The V call is TRBV6-6, the J call TRBJ1-2; TRBD1 is a possible D gene (6 bases). CDR1 and CDR2 from the germline V gene are MNHNY and SVGAGI (reference sequence). CDR3 length equals 16 residues. V lost 2 bases, J lost 5 bases, and 18 bases lay in between. The CDR3 spells CASSYPYPSDRYGYTF. CDR3 bases: TGTGCCAGCAGTTACCCCTACCCTTCGGACAGATATGGCTACACCTTC.

J is TRBJ1-1 and V is TRBV5-4; 7 positions agree with TRBD1. CDR1 and CDR2 from the germline V gene are SGHNT and YYREEE (reference sequence). CDR3 length: 15 amino acids. V was pared by 3 bases and J by 10 bases, with 15 bases of the junction left unmatched. CDR3 DNA: TGTGCCAGCAGCTCGGGGACAGCCTACGGGTGGGGAGCTTTCTTT. As protein: CASSSGTAYGWGAFF.

This clone showed up just a few times. At the DNA level, this CDR3 is encoded by other sequences in the same sample as well. The chain carries TRBV3-1 (or the pseudogene TRBV3-2) and TRBJ1-5; D possibly corresponds to TRBD1 (5 bases). V was pared by 1 base and J by 4 bases, with 5 bases between. This CDR3 contains 13 residues. The germline gives CDR1 LGHDT, CDR2 YNNKEL (reference sequence). CDR3 DNA: TGTGCCAGCAGCCAAGCAGGGAATCAGCCCCAGCATTTT. Its protein is CASSQAGNQPQHF.

The chain carries TRBV5-1 and TRBJ1-5, with D possibly matching TRBD1 (5 bases). The germline V and J ends were trimmed by 1 base and 3 bases, with 11 bases remaining between them. This CDR3 is built from 15 residues. Germline V gene data show CDR1 as SGHRS and CDR2 as YFSETQ. CDR3 sequence: CASSLWGEPNQPQHF. The CDR3 DNA is TGCGCCAGCAGCTTGTGGGGGGAACCCAATCAGCCCCAGCATTTT.

The chain uses TRBV30 and TRBJ2-3; D possibly corresponds to TRBD2 (5 bases). Germline loops: CDR1 GTSNPN, CDR2 SVGIG (reference sequence). Trimming left V 2 bases short and J 1 base short, with 10 bases between. This CDR3 spans 14 amino acids. CDR3 nucleotides: TGTGCCTGGAGTCTACTAGTTGGCACAGATACGCAGTATTTT. Protein product: CAWSLLVGTDTQYF. Drawing the rest from reference TRBV30 and TRBJ2-3, the complete variable domain is SQTIHQWPATLVQPVGSPLSLECTVEGTSNPNLYWYRQAAGRGLQLLFYSVGIGQISSEVPQNLSASRPQDRQFILSSKKLLLSDSGFYLCAWSLLVGTDTQYFGPGTRLTVL.